Listed here are 8 T cell receptor beta chains from one sample, sequenced in a study of shared clonotypes between healthy human individuals. Using immunoSEQ multiplex PCR, the repertoire was profiled, and TCRdb retains in-frame clones only, with some absent. The sample yields roughly 500,000 clones, about 96% seen once. The specimen was naive CD4+ T cells sorted from blood. The subset denotes: CD45RA+ positively selected. The source is a woman aged 25 to 39 in good health.

The V and J genes are TRBV11-2 and TRBJ2-3; D ambiguous. Germline V lookup: CDR1 SGHAT, CDR2 FQNNGV. V was cut by 1 base and J by 6 bases, with 11 bases left in between. The CDR3 loop spans 14 amino acids. CDR3 loop: CASSLGPPRDTQYF. The CDR3 DNA follows: TGTGCCAGCAGCTTAGGACCCCCGCGGGATACGCAGTATTTT.

V gene TRBV19 combines with J gene TRBJ2-6; 11 nucleotides match TRBD1. This CDR3 is built from 17 residues. V dropped 6 bases and J dropped 0; count of bases not matched to a gene: 4. CDR1 and CDR2 from the germline V gene are LNHDA and SQIVND (reference sequence). CDR3 in DNA: TGTGCCAGTAGGCCGGGACAGGGGGTCTCTGGGGCCAACGTCCTGACTTTC. Protein sequence: CASRPGQGVSGANVLTF.

J is TRBJ1-2 and V is TRBV28; 7 bases are shared with TRBD1. V was clipped by 5 bases and J by 3 bases; unmatched bases: 9. This CDR3 is built from 15 residues. Germline V gene sequence: CDR1 MDHEN, CDR2 SYDVKM. In nucleotides, the CDR3 is TGTGCCAGCAGTCCGCTCGACAGGGCGCACTATGGCTACACCTTC. Its translation is CASSPLDRAHYGYTF.

The chain uses TRBV6-5 and TRBJ2-1; a possible D gene is TRBD2 (5 bases). The V gene's germline CDR1 is MNHEY and CDR2 SVGAGI. The V and J ends lost 2 bases and 8 bases respectively, with 13 bases between them. The CDR3 runs 14 residues. In DNA form, the CDR3 reads TGTGCCAGCAGTTACGGGAGCCACTCTGATGAGCAGTTCTTC. Translated, it gives CASSYGSHSDEQFF.

The chain has TRBV28 and TRBJ2-7, with 7 bases lining up with TRBD2. CDR1 is MDHEN, CDR2 SYDVKM, per germline. The J segment lost 3 bases and the V segment lost 7 bases, leaving 12 bases of the junction unmatched. The length of the CDR3 is 15 residues. The CDR3 DNA is TGTGCCAGCATGGGGGGGGGAAGGCTCTACTACGAGCAGTACTTC. It codes for CASMGGGRLYYEQYF.

The rearrangement links TRBV5-1 to TRBJ2-1; D not resolved. The CDR3 is 12 amino acids. Germline V gene lookup returns CDR1 SGHRS and CDR2 YFSETQ. With 2 bases removed from V and 4 bases from J, the gap between germline ends came to 4 bases. The CDR3 spells CASSFGYNEQFF. CDR3 nucleotides: TGCGCCAGCAGCTTTGGATACAATGAGCAGTTCTTC. Using reference TRBV5-1 and TRBJ2-1 for the parts outside the CDR3, the full variable domain is KAGVTQTPRYLIKTRGQQVTLSCSPISGHRSVSWYQQTPGQGLQFLFEYFSETQRNKGNFPGRFSGRQFSNSRSEMNVSTLELGDSALYLCASSFGYNEQFFGPGTRLTVL.

This clone appeared once. The chain has TRBV5-1 and TRBJ1-4, with D unresolved. There are 12 residues in the CDR3. Deletions cut 4 bases from V and 3 bases from J, with 4 bases between. In germline, CDR1 is SGHRS, CDR2 YFSETQ. The CDR3 region is CASSAANEKLFF. In DNA form, the CDR3 reads TGCGCCAGCAGCGCGGCTAATGAAAAACTGTTTTTT.

This clone has a single count. This rearrangement joins TRBV6-1 to TRBJ2-7, with a weak D call TRBD1 (6 bases). V was pared by 3 bases and J by 1 base, with 13 bases between. This CDR3 contains 15 residues. CDR1 is MNHNS, CDR2 SASEGT, per germline. CDR3 residues: CASSDPQDSSYEQYF. In DNA form, the CDR3 reads TGTGCCAGCAGTGATCCCCAGGACAGTTCCTACGAGCAGTACTTC.